This paragraph covers one T cell receptor (beta chain) sequence. Germline CDR1 and CDR2: SGHTS and YDEGEE. The CDR3 is 16 residues long. Trimming cost V 5 bases and J 4 bases; bases outside gene matches: 10. The authors' processing: Cell counts per sample came from amplifying reference gene primers. Using immunoSEQ multiplex PCR, the repertoire was profiled, and TCRdb retains in-frame clones only, with some absent. The DNA gave D and trimming, while V, J and clone size come from that table. There are around 120,000 clones in the sample; over 75% occur only once, and about 34% lies in the top ten. This record comes from a study of blood T cell repertoires in COVID-19. Study background: COVID-19 samples collected from the United States, Italy and Spain covered acute and convalescent phases. Nucleic acid was either cDNA or gDNA, and it came from T cells, B-cell-depleted T cells, or PBMCs.

The source material was peripheral blood. The origin of this receptor is a woman older than 75 with acute or convalescent COVID-19. The J gene is TRBJ2-3, the V gene TRBV5-8, with TRBD2 matching over 10 bases. The CDR3 sequence is CASSQNPGLAPDTQYF. The CDR3 DNA reads as TGTGCCAGCAGTCAAAACCCGGGACTAGCGCCAGATACGCAGTATTTT.